This T cell receptor (beta chain) was recorded in a study of T cells in Graves' hyperthyroidism and ophthalmopathy. This clonotype was detected ten times or more. The CDR3 runs 16 residues. V dropped 0 bases and J dropped 8 bases, with 17 bases sitting between them. CDR1 is SGHRS and CDR2 is YFSETQ in the germline V gene. There were TCR beta CDR3 regions amplified from RNA transcripts. Primed by the HTBI set, a first-round RT-PCR was run on the TCR CDR3. TCRdb reprocessed the multiplex PCR reads via MiXCR and lists one record per CDR3 protein. The data contain about 350,000 distinct CDR3 sequences, 11% to 15% of them singletons.

The chain joins TRBV5-1 to TRBJ1-4; D unresolved. The clonotype comes from a woman aged 25 to 39 with Graves' hyperthyroidism. The sequenced material came from blood. CDR3 bases: TGCGCCAGCAGCTTGGGAAACAGCGGGGAGAAGGAAAAACTGTTTTTT. It yields the protein CASSLGNSGEKEKLFF.